This TCR beta chain derives from a study of blood T cell repertoires in COVID-19. Study in general: Sources were T cells, B-cell-depleted T cells, or PBMCs; the material itself was cDNA or gDNA.

Authors' processing steps: For nucleated cells, counts were estimated from reference gene primer amplification. Measured with immunoSEQ multiplex PCR; TCRdb has only the in-frame clones, and not every one. The V and J calls and clone size come from that table; D and trimming were worked out from the DNA. The sample has 450,000 to 500,000 clones; roughly 85% are singletons. This CDR3 is 11 amino acids long. V was clipped by 5 bases and J by 4 bases, with 9 bases between them. CDR1 is DFQATT, CDR2 SNEGSKA, per germline (reference sequence). The sequence derives from a human donor in a cohort sampled during active COVID-19. Sequenced material: peripheral blood. The chain combines TRBV20-1 with TRBJ2-7; D is possibly TRBD2 (6 bases). As DNA, the CDR3 is TGCAGTGCTCCGGGGGTTTACGAGCAGTACTTC. It is translated as CSAPGVYEQYF.